This T cell receptor (beta chain) stems from a study of T cell responses to AZD1222 COVID-19 vaccine. Study-wide results and limits: Most donors were white British, females outnumbered males, and clonal diversity was possibly underestimated. Across spike, vaccine-associated CD4 TCRs were found, dominant at 160-218 and 743-854.

With regard to this clone: Its target is not known.

Libraries were prepared by immunoSEQ multiplex PCR; TCRdb keeps only in-frame clonotypes and omits some of them. Of approximately 90,000 clones listed, around 90% are singletons. The material was peripheral blood, obtained on day 0 of AZD1222 vaccination. The source of this sequence is an adult in good health.

The DNA for the CDR3 is TGTGCCAGCAGATACCAGGGAATCGGCAATCAGCCCCAGCATTTT. As protein: CASRYQGIGNQPQHF. The V gene is TRBV2, the J gene TRBJ1-5; the D gene is possibly TRBD1 (5 bases). The length of the CDR3 is 15 residues. Between the trimmed V and J ends, which lost 6 bases and 2 bases, there was a span of 14 bases. Germline V CDR1 and CDR2: SNHLY, FYNNEI.